This entry concerns a single T cell receptor beta chain. This CDR3 has 16 amino acids. CDR1 is SGHTA, CDR2 FQGNSA, per germline. V dropped 5 bases and J dropped 4 bases, with 18 bases sitting between them. These data belong to a study of cytomegalovirus exposure and HLA in healthy donors. The PCR used 60 Vbeta and 13 Jbeta primers. Sequencing was performed with immunoSEQ multiplex PCR; in TCRdb, only in-frame clones are kept and a portion is missing. Of roughly 170,000 clones in the sample, roughly four fifths were seen once. Sequences were obtained from PBMCs. The TCR was taken from a middle-aged man in good health and CMV-seronegative. V gene TRBV7-2 combines with J gene TRBJ2-1; D may be TRBD1 (5 bases). The CDR3 bases are TGTGCCAGCAGCGGTCGACAGAAAAACTTATACAATGAGCAGTTCTTC. Translated: CASSGRQKNLYNEQFF.